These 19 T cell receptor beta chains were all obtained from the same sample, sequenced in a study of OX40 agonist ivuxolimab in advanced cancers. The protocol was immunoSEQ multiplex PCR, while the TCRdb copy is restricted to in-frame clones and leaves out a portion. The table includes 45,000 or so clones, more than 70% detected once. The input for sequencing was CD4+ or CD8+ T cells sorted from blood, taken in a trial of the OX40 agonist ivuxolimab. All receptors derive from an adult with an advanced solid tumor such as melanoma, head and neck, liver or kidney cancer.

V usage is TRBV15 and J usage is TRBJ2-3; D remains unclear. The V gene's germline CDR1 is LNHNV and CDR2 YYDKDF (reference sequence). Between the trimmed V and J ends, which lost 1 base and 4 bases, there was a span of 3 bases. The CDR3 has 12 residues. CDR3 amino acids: CATSRASDTQYF. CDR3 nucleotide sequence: TGTGCCACCAGCAGAGCGTCAGATACGCAGTATTTT. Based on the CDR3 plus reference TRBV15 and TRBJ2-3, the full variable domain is DAMVIQNPRYQVTQFGKPVTLSCSQTLNHNVMYWYQQKSSQAPKLLFHYYDKDFNNEADTPDNFQSRRPNTSFCFLDIRSPGLGDTAMYLCATSRASDTQYFGPGTRLTVL.

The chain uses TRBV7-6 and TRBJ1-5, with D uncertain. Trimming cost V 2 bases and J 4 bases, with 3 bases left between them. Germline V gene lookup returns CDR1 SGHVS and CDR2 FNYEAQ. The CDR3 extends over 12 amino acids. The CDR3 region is CASSLLNQPQHF. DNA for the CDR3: TGTGCCAGCAGCTTATTAAATCAGCCCCAGCATTTT.

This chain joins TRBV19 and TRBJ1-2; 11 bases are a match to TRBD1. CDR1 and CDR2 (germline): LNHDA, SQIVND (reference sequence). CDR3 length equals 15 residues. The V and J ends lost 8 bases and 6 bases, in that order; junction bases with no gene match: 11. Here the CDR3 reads CASLRRSDRGHGYTF. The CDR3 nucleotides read TGTGCCAGTCTTAGGAGGTCGGACAGGGGGCATGGCTACACCTTC.

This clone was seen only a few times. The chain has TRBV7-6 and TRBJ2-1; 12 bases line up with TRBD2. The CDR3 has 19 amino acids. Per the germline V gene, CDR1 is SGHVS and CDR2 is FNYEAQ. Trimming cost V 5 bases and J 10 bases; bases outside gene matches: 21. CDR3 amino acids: CASSNGLAGHMSRGTEQFF. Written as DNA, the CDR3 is TGTGCCAGCAGCAATGGACTAGCGGGGCATATGTCTAGGGGTACGGAGCAGTTCTTC. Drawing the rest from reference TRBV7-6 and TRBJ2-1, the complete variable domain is GAGVSQSPRYKVTKRGQDVALRCDPISGHVSLYWYRQALGQGPEFLTYFNYEAQQDKSGLPNDRFSAERPEGSISTLTIQRTEQRDSAMYRCASSNGLAGHMSRGTEQFFGPGTRLTVL.

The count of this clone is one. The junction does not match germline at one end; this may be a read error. CDR3 region: CASSFGGGLFF. CDR3 nucleotide sequence: TGTGCCAGCAGCTTTGGAGGGGGGCTGTTTTTT. The chain carries TRBV5-4 and TRBJ2-2; the D call may be TRBD1 or TRBD2 (6 bases each). The CDR3 sequence is 11 residues long. Germline-derived CDR1 and CDR2 are SGHNT and YYREEE (reference sequence).

Here the CDR3 DNA reads TGCGCCAGCAGCCAACGGTCCGCGCTGGCAGATACGCAGTATTTT. This gives the protein CASSQRSALADTQYF. The chain joins TRBV4-3 to TRBJ2-3; D gene ambiguous. CDR1 LGHNA and CDR2 YSLEER come from the germline V gene. The CDR3 covers 15 residues. The V and J ends lost 2 bases and 4 bases respectively, with 13 bases between them.

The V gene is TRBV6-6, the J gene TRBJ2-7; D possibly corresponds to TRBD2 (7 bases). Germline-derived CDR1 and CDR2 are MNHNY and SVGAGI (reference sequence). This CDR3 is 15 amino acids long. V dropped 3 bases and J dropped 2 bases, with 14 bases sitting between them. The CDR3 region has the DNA TGTGCCAGCAGTTATAGGGGGAGGGTAACCTACGAGCAGTACTTC. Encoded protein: CASSYRGRVTYEQYF.

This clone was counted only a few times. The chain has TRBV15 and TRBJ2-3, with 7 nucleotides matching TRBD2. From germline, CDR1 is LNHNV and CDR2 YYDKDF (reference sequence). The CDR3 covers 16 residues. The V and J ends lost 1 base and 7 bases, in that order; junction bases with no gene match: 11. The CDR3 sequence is CATSRVMAGDSHTQYF. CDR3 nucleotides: TGTGCCACCAGCAGAGTAATGGCGGGAGACAGTCATACGCAGTATTTT.

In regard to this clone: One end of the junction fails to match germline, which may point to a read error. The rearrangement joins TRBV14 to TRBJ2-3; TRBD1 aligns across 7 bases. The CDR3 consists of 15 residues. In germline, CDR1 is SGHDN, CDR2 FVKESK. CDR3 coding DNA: TGTGCCAGCAGCGAAGAGAGGGGGCAGTCAGATACGCAGTATTTT. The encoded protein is CASSEERGQSDTQYF.

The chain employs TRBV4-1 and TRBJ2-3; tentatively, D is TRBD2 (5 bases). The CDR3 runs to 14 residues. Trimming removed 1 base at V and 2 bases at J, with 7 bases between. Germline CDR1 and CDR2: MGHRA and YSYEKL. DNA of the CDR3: TGCGCCAGCAGCCAAGGGGAGATCACAGATACGCAGTATTTT. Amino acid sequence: CASSQGEITDTQYF.

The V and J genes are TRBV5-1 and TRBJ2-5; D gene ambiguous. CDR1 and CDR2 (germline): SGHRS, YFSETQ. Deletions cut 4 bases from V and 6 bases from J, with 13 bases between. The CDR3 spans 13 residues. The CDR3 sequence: CASSLGPRQTQYF. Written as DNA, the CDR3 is TGCGCCAGCAGCCTAGGACCCCGGCAGACCCAGTACTTC.

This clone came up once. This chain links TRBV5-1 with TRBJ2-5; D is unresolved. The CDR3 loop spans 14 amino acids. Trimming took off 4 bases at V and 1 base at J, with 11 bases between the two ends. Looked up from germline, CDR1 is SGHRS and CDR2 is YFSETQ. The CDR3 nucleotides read TGCGCCAGCAGCCCCCGCGGCCGCCAAGAGACCCAGTACTTC. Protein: CASSPRGRQETQYF.

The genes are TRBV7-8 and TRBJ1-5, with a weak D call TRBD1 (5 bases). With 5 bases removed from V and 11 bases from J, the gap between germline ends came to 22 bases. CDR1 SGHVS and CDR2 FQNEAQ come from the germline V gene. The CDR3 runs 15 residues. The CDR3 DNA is TGTGCCAGCAGCCCAGGGCCGGGGAGGCGGGAGGCCCAGCATTTT. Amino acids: CASSPGPGRREAQHF.

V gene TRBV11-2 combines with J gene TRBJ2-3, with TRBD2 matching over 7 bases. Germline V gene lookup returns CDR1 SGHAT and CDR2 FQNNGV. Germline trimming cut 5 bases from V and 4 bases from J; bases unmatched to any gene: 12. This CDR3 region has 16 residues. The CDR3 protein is CASSKGFAGAADTQYF. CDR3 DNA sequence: TGTGCCAGCAGCAAGGGGTTTGCGGGAGCGGCAGATACGCAGTATTTT. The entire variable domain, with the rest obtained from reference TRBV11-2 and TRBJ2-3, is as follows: EAGVAQSPRYKIIEKRQSVAFWCNPISGHATLYWYQQILGQGPKLLIQFQNNGVVDDSQLPKDRFSAERLKGVDSTLKIQPAKLEDSAVYLCASSKGFAGAADTQYFGPGTRLTVL.

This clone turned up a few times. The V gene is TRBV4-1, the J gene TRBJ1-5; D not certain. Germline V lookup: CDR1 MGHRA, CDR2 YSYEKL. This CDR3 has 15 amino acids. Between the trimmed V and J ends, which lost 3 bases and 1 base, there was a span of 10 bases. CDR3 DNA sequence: TGCGCCAGCAGCCAGGTGGAGGGAAGCAATCAGCCCCAGCATTTT. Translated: CASSQVEGSNQPQHF.

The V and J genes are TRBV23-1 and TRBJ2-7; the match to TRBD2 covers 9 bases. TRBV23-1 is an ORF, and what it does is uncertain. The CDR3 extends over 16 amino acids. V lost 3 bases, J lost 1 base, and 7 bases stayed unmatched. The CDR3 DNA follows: TGCGCCAGCAGTCAGTCCCCGGGACTAGCTTCCTACGAGCAGTACTTC. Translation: CASSQSPGLASYEQYF.

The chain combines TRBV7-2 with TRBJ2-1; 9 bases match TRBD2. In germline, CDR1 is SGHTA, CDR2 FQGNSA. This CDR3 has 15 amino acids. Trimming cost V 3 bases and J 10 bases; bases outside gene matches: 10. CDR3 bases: TGTGCCAGCAGCTTCCTCGCGGGAGGGCCGGGAGAGCAGTTCTTC. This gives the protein CASSFLAGGPGEQFF. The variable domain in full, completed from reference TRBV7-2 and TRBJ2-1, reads GAGVSQSPSNKVTEKGKDVELRCDPISGHTALYWYRQSLGQGLEFLIYFQGNSAPDKSGLPSDRFSAERTGGSVSTLTIQRTQQEDSAVYLCASSFLAGGPGEQFFGPGTRLTVL.

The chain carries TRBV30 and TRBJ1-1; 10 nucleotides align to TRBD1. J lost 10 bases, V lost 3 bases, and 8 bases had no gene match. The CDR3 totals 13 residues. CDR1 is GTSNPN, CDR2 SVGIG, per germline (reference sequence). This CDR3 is CAWRGQGSLGAFF. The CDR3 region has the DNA TGTGCCTGGAGGGGACAGGGGAGCCTCGGAGCTTTCTTT. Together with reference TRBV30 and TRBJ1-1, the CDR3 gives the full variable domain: SQTIHQWPATLVQPVGSPLSLECTVEGTSNPNLYWYRQAAGRGLQLLFYSVGIGQISSEVPQNLSASRPQDRQFILSSKKLLLSDSGFYLCAWRGQGSLGAFFGQGTRLTVV.

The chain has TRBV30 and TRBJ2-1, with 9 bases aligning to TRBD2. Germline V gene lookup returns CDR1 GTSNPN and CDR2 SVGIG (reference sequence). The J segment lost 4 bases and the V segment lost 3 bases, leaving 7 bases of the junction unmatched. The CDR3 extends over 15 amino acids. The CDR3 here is CAWSRLADIYNEQFF. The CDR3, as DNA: TGTGCCTGGAGCCGACTAGCGGATATTTACAATGAGCAGTTCTTC.